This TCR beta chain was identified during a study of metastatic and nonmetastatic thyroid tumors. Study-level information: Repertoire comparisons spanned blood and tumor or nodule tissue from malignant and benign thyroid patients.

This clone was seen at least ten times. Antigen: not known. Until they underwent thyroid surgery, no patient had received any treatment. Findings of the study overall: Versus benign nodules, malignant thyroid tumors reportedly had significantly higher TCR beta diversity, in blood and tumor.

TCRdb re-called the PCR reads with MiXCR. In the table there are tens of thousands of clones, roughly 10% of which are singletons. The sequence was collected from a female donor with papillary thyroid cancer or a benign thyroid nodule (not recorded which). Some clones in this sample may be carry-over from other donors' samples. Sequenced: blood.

DNA for the CDR3: TGCGCCAGCAGCCCCTCTAGCGGGGGTGAGCAGTTCTTC. Translation gives CASSPSSGGEQFF. The chain employs TRBV10-2 and TRBJ2-1; 10 bases are shared with TRBD2. V shed 6 bases, J shed 9 bases, and the junction held 5 bases outside the gene matches. The CDR3 consists of 13 residues. CDR1 is WSHSY, CDR2 SAAADI, per germline.